The 9 T cell receptor beta chains below come from one sample, sequenced in a study of spatial heterogeneity in lung cancer. Study-wide results and limits: Higher tumor mutation counts went along with higher counts of expanded intratumoral alpha and beta TCRs.

Described time point: sample taken at primary tumor resection. TCRdb independently ran MiXCR on the 5' RACE reads; one entry per CDR3 protein. This sample has under 14,000 distinct CDR3 sequences; 7.9% occur once, and the top ten carry roughly 22%. These TCRs' antigens remain unknown. The sample was lung tumor tissue, taken at surgery. These receptors all come from a female donor with early-stage non-small cell lung cancer.

This clonotype was seen at least ten times. This chain connects TRBV10-3 to TRBJ2-2, with TRBD2 identical over 8 bases. The germline V gene has CDR1 ENHRY and CDR2 SYGVKD. The CDR3 covers 14 residues. The trim removed 10 bases at V and 3 bases at J, leaving 7 bases unmatched. CDR3 DNA: TGTGCCACCCAAGGACTAGCTGACACCGGGGAGCTGTTTTTT. Protein: CATQGLADTGELFF.

This clonotype is classed as medium-sized. The V and J genes are TRBV5-6 and TRBJ1-3; tentative D call: TRBD1 (6 bases). With 4 bases removed from V and 0 bases from J, the gap between germline ends came to 8 bases. The CDR3 sequence is 14 residues long. Germline CDR1 is SGHDT and CDR2 is YYEEEE. The chain's CDR3 is CASSPDSSGNTIYF. The CDR3, as DNA: TGTGCCAGCAGCCCGGACAGCTCTGGAAACACCATATATTTT.

This clonotype is labeled medium-sized. This chain links TRBV4-1 with TRBJ1-4; D remains ambiguous. This CDR3 has 14 residues. Trimming cost V 3 bases and J 4 bases, with 9 bases left between them. In germline, CDR1 is MGHRA, CDR2 YSYEKL. The CDR3 loop is CASSHGRNNEKLFF. The DNA for the CDR3 is TGCGCCAGCAGCCATGGACGGAATAATGAAAAACTGTTTTTT.

This clonotype was detected many times. This chain links TRBV4-3 with TRBJ2-5, with 7 bases identical to TRBD2. The CDR3 has 16 amino acids. J gave up 5 bases and V 0 bases, and 9 bases lay outside the gene matches. The germline V gene encodes CDR1 LGHNA and CDR2 YSLEER. In DNA, the CDR3 is TGCGCCAGCAGCCAAGAGGGGAGGGCAGGCGGGGAGACCCAGTACTTC. This codes for CASSQEGRAGGETQYF.

This clonotype was observed at least ten times. The J gene is TRBJ2-5, the V gene TRBV29-1; D perhaps matches TRBD1 (5 bases). The CDR3 length is 14 residues. Trimming removed 5 bases at V and 1 base at J, with 14 bases between. Germline V gene data show CDR1 as SQVTM and CDR2 as ANQGSEA. The CDR3: CSVNFYDSQETQYF. CDR3 DNA sequence: TGCAGCGTTAACTTCTACGACAGCCAAGAGACCCAGTACTTC.

V gene TRBV3-1 combines with J gene TRBJ2-1; 10 bases are a match to TRBD2. CDR1 LGHDT and CDR2 YNNKEL come from the germline V gene (reference sequence). V lost 4 bases and J lost 5; bases outside the gene matches: 5. CDR3 length equals 15 residues. The CDR3 sequence is CASSRLSGGNNEQFF. The CDR3 bases are TGTGCCAGCAGCCGCCTTAGCGGGGGGAACAATGAGCAGTTCTTC.

By share, this clonotype counts as medium-sized. The genes are TRBV5-1 and TRBJ1-1, with 7 bases identical to TRBD1. Germline V gene lookup returns CDR1 SGHRS and CDR2 YFSETQ. Trimming at V came to 7 bases and at J to 0 bases, leaving 6 bases not matched to a gene. The CDR3 covers 14 residues. CDR3 nucleotides: TGCGCCAGCTCAGGGGGTTTAATGAACACTGAAGCTTTCTTT. Protein: CASSGGLMNTEAFF.

At least ten counts were recorded for this clonotype. The genes are TRBV6-6 and TRBJ1-5, with 10 bases that match TRBD1. V trimming: 7 bases; J trimming: 2 bases; junction bases outside the gene matches: 8. The CDR3 has 16 amino acids. Per the germline V gene, CDR1 is MNHNY and CDR2 is SVGAGI (reference sequence). CDR3 DNA sequence: TGTGCCAGCACCCCTGGACAGGGGGTTGGCAATCAGCCCCAGCATTTT. Residues: CASTPGQGVGNQPQHF.

This clonotype was seen at least ten times. The chain recombines TRBV7-9 with TRBJ2-1; 8 positions match TRBD2. Germline loops: CDR1 SEHNR, CDR2 FQNEAQ (reference sequence). The CDR3 length is 15 residues. Trimming took 1 base from V and 4 from J; bases not matched to a gene: 3. CDR3 region: CASSLGTSGYNEQFF. The CDR3 region has the DNA TGTGCCAGCAGCTTAGGTACTAGCGGATACAATGAGCAGTTCTTC.